By sample share, the clone carrying this T cell receptor beta chain is medium-sized. The entry originates in a study of early T cells in non-severe SARS-CoV-2 infection. Individually, cDNA molecules had unique molecular identifiers attached to them. TCRdb processed the 5' RACE reads anew with MiXCR; each CDR3 protein has one entry. The sample lists about 77,000 distinct CDR3 sequences, 7.5% to 10% occurring once. This CDR3 has 14 residues. Trimming stripped 6 bases from V and 0 bases from J, with 15 bases between. CDR1 and CDR2 from the germline V gene are DFQATT and SNEGSKA (reference sequence). The receptor was isolated from an adult who was a healthcare worker with PCR-confirmed SARS-CoV-2 infection or an uninfected control (not recorded which). The chain carries TRBV20-1 and TRBJ2-7; unclear D gene. Sequenced: whole blood. This CDR3 is CSAQPDTNSYEQYF. DNA of the CDR3: TGCAGTGCCCAACCCGACACCAACTCCTACGAGCAGTACTTC.